What follows is one T cell receptor beta chain and its context. This record belongs to a study of blood T cell repertoires in COVID-19. Enrolled through a virtual design, the participants were between 18 and 89 years of age and came from about two dozen US areas. Two negative PCRs, clearance, or symptom resolution characterized the recovered Cohort 3 donors. The authors' processing: From reference gene primer amplification, estimates of nucleated cell counts were derived. Generated by immunoSEQ multiplex PCR, the TCRdb table keeps only in-frame clones and is missing some. The V and J calls and clone size are taken from that table; D and trimming were inferred from the DNA. Of 200,000 to 300,000 clones listed, about 89% were seen once; the top ten hold roughly 4%. From germline, CDR1 is MGHDK and CDR2 SYGVNS. V lost 4 bases and J lost 0, with 12 bases in between. The CDR3 length is 16 residues.

This chain links TRBV25-1 with TRBJ1-4; the D gene is possibly TRBD1 (6 bases). Sample: PBMCs or T cells enriched from blood (not recorded which). The clonotype originates from a woman aged 25 to 39 who had recovered from COVID-19. The CDR3, as DNA: TGTGCCAGCAGTGCCAGGGGTTTGACAACTAATGAAAAACTGTTTTTT. Translation: CASSARGLTTNEKLFF.